This T cell receptor beta chain emerged from a study of blood T cell repertoires in COVID-19 (dated by TCRdb to 2019 to 2021). In terms of the full investigation: Samples from collaborators originated in the United States, Italy and Spain and spanned both the acute and convalescent phases of COVID-19. Samples came from the ongoing ImmuneRACE study (first 160 participants) plus 1,254 subjects from 6 global collaborators. The material from the prospective study consisted of cDNA or gDNA derived from T cells, B-cell-depleted T cells, or PBMCs. Deeply sampled blood TCRbeta repertoires from subjects exposed to, actively infected with, or recovered from COVID-19 were included in the dataset. A de-identified subject ID, COVID-19 status, age in years and sex were almost always included in the sample metadata. HLA class I and class II types, where available, came from metadata supplied by the sample provider rather than from assay-based typing. The repertoires were made available in a free public database intended to serve as a resource for research on the immune response to SARS-CoV-2.

Summary of the overall study and its limitations: The amount of clinical and demographic metadata varied by source and participant and was provided uncurated.

In the prospective study, participants were 18 to 89 years old, resided in 24 geographic areas of the United States, and were enrolled through a virtual design. Cohort assignment in the prospective study relied on participant-reported clinical history from a screening survey and a study questionnaire. A participant counted as exposed if, within 2 weeks of entering the study, that participant had been in contact with someone who had a PCR-confirmed or clinician-diagnosed COVID-19 case. Each participant in the prospective study had whole blood, serum and a nasopharyngeal or oropharyngeal swab collected by mobile phlebotomists. Prospective study participants could optionally give additional blood draws and questionnaires over an approximately 2-month period. Before DNA extraction, blood samples from the prospective study were shipped at room temperature or frozen. At the junction V is shortened by 4 bases and J by 7 bases; bases outside the gene matches: 10. Inclusive of the bounding cysteine and phenylalanine, the CDR3 is 15 residues long. The DNA shown is the 45-base CDR3, in frame from base 1. CDR1 MNHEY and CDR2 SVGAGI were looked up in the germline V gene.

TCRbeta CDR3 regions were amplified from genomic DNA using the immunoSEQ Assay, a bias-controlled multiplex PCR. In the paper's pipeline: Nucleated cell counts per sample were estimated from amplification of reference gene primers within the assay. To quantify the absolute abundance of each unique TCRbeta CDR3 rearrangement, sequence reads were collapsed and filtered. For each sample, productive Simpson clonality was calculated by taking the square root of Simpson's diversity index across productive rearrangements. The table was pulled from immuneACCESS by TCRdb, which kept in-frame rearrangements only. Such tables lose some clones; where checked, under half of the loss comes from unresolved V genes, and the rest has no known cause. The V and J calls and clone size are taken from that table; D and trimming were inferred from the DNA. In this sample the table shows under 250,000 clones, roughly four fifths of which occur a single time. The ten largest clones take up approximately 4% of the sample.

This clone came up once. There is no known antigen for this receptor. It has no much larger one-base neighbor in the sample; base qualities were not kept. Sequenced sample: PBMCs or T cells enriched from blood (not recorded which). The clonotype originates from a woman in her thirties or forties who had been exposed to COVID-19. The rearranged chain carries TRBV6-5 and TRBJ2-4; 7 bases in the middle match TRBD1. The sequenced DNA is TGTGCCAGCAGTTCCCTGCGACAGGGATCCAACATTCAGTACTTC. Its protein product is CASSSLRQGSNIQYF.